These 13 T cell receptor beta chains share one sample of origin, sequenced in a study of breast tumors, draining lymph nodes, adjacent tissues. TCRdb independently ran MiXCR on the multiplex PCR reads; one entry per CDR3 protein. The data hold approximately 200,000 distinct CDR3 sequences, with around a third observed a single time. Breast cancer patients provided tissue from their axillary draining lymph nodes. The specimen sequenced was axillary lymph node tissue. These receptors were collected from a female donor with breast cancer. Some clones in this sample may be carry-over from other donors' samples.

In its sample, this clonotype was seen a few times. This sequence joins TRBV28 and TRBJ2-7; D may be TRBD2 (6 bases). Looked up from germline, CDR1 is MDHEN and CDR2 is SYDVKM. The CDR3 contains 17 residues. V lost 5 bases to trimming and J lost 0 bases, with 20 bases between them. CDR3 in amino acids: CASSPQAPGLNSYEQYF. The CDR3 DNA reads TGTGCCAGCAGTCCTCAAGCGCCGGGACTTAACTCCTACGAGCAGTACTTC.

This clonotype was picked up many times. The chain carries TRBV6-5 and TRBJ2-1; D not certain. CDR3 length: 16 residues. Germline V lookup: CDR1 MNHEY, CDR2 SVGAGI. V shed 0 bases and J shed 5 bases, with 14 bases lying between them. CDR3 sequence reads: CASSYSLMTGNNEQFF. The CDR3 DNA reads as TGTGCCAGCAGTTACTCGCTGATGACGGGCAACAATGAGCAGTTCTTC.

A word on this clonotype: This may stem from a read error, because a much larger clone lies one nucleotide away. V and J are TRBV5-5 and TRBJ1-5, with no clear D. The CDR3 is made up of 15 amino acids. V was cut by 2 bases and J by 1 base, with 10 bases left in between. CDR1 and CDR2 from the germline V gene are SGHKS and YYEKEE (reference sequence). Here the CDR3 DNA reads TGTGCCAGCAGCTTTAGGGTCGACAGCAATCAGCCCCAGCATTTT. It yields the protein CASSFRVDSNQPQHF.

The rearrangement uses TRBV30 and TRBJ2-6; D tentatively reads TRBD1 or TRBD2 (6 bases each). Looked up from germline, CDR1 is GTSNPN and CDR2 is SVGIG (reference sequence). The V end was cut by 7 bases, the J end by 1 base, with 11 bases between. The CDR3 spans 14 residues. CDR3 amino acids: CASRGQSGANVLTF. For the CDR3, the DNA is TGTGCCTCCCGGGGGCAATCTGGGGCCAACGTCCTGACTTTC.

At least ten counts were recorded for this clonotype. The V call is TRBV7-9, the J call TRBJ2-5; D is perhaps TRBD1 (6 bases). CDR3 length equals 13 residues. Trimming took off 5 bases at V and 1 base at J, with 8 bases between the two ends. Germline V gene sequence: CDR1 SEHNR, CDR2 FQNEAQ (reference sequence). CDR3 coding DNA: TGTGCCAGCAGCATGGACAGCCAAGAGACCCAGTACTTC. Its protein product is CASSMDSQETQYF.

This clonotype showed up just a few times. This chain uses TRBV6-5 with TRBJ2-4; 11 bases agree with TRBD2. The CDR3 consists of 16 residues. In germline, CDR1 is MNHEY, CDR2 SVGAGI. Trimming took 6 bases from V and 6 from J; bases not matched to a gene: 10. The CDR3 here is CASRPLAGVGLNIQYF. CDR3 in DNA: TGTGCCAGCAGACCACTAGCGGGAGTGGGTTTAAACATTCAGTACTTC.

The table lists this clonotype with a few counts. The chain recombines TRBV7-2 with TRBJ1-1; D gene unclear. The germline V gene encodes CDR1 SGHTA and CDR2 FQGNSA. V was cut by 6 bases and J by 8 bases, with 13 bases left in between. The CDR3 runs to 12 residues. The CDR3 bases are TGTGCCAGCAGTCGTAGCCCCTCGGAAGCTTTCTTT. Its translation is CASSRSPSEAFF.

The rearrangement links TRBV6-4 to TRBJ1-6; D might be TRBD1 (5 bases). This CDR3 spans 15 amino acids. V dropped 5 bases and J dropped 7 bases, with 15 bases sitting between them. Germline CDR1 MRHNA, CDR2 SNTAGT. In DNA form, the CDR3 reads TGTGCCAGCAGTCTCCAGGGCGGACCAAATTCACCCCTCCACTTT. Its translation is CASSLQGGPNSPLHF.

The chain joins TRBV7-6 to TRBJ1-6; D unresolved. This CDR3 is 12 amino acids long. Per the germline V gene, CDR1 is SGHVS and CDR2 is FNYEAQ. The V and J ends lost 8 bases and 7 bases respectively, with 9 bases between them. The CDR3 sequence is CASGPDNSPLHF. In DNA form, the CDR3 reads TGTGCCAGCGGGCCGGACAATTCACCCCTCCACTTT.

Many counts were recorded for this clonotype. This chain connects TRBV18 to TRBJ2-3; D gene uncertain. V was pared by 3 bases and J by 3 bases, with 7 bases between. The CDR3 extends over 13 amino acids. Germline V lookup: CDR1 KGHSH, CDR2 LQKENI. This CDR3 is CASSPPQTDTQYF. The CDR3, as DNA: TGTGCCAGCTCACCTCCCCAGACAGATACGCAGTATTTT.

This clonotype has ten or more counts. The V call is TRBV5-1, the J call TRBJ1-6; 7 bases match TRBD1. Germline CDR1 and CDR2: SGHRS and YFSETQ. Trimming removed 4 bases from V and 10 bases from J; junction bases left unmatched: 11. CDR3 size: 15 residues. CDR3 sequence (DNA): TGCGCCAGCAGCGCCAGGGAGGGGGCAAGGTCACCCCTCCACTTT. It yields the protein CASSAREGARSPLHF.

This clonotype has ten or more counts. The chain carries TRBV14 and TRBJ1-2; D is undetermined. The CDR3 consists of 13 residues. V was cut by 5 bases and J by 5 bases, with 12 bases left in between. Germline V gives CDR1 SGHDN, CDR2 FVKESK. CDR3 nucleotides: TGTGCCAGCAGCGCTGTTGGAGGATATGGCTACACCTTC. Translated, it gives CASSAVGGYGYTF. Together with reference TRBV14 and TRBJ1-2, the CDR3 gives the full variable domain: EAGVTQFPSHSVIEKGQTVTLRCDPISGHDNLYWYRRVMGKEIKFLLHFVKESKQDESGMPNNRFLAERTGGTYSTLKVQPAELEDSGVYFCASSAVGGYGYTFGSGTRLTVV.

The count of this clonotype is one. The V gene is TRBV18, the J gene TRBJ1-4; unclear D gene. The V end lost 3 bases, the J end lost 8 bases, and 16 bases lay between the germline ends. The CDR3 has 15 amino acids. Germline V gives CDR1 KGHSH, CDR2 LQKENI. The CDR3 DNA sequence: TGTGCCAGCTCACCTAGGACTGAGCATCGGGAAAAACTGTTTTTT. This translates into CASSPRTEHREKLFF.